This T cell receptor beta chain was recorded in a study of blood T cell repertoires in COVID-19. The V end was cut by 4 bases, the J end by 0 bases, with 10 bases between. Germline V lookup: CDR1 LGHDT, CDR2 YNNKEL (reference sequence). This CDR3 has 15 residues. Sequenced by immunoSEQ multiplex PCR; TCRdb stores in-frame clones only, minus some. The data contain around 110,000 clones, 70% to 90% of them singletons. The V gene is TRBV3-1 (or the pseudogene TRBV3-2), the J gene TRBJ1-3; D is possibly TRBD1 (5 bases). The TCR originated in a man aged 45 to 65 with active or convalescent COVID-19. Sequencing was performed on peripheral blood. CDR3 in DNA: TGTGCCAGCAGCCCTAGACAGTTCTCTGGAAACACCATATATTTT. Its protein product is CASSPRQFSGNTIYF.